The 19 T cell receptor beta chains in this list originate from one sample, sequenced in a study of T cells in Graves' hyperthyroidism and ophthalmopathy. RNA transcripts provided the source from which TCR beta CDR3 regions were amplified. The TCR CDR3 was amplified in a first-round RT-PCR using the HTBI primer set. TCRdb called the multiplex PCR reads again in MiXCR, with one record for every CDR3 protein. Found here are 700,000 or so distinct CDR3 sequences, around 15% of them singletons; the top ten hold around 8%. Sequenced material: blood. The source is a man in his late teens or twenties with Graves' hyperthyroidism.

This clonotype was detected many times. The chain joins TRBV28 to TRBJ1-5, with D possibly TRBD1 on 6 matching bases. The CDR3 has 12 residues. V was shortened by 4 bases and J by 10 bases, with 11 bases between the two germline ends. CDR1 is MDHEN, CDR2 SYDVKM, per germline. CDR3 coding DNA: TGTGCCAGCAGTTATCCGGGACACCCCCAGCATTTT. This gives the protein CASSYPGHPQHF.

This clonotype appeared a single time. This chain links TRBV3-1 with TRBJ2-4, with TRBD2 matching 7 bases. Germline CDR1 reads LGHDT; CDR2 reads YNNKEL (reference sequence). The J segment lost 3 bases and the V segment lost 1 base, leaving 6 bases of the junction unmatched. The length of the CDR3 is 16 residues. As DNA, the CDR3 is TGTGCCAGCAGCCAAGGAGTAGGCGGGGGCAAAAACATTCAGTACTTC. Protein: CASSQGVGGGKNIQYF.

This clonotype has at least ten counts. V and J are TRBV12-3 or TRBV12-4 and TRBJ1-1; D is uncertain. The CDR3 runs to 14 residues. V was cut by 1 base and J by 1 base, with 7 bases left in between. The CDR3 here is CASSLGRRNTEAFF. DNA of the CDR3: TGTGCCAGCAGTTTAGGACGGCGGAACACTGAAGCTTTCTTT.

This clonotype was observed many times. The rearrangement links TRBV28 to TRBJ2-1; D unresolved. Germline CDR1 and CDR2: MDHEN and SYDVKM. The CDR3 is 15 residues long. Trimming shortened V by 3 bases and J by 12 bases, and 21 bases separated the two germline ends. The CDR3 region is CASSLLHPLSTWQFF. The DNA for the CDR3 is TGTGCCAGCAGTTTGTTACACCCTCTATCCACGTGGCAGTTCTTC.

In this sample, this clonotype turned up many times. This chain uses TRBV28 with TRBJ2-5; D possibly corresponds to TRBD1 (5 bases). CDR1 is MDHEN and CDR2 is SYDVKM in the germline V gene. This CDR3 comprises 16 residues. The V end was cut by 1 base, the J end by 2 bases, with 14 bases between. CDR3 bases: TGTGCCAGCAGTTTATATATAGGACAAAGACAAGAGACCCAGTACTTC. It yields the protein CASSLYIGQRQETQYF.

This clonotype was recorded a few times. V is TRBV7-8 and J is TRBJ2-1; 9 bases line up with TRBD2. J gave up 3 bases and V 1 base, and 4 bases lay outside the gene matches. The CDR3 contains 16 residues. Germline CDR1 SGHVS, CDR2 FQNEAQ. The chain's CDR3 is CASSLGLAGFYNEQFF. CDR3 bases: TGTGCCAGCAGCTTAGGCCTAGCGGGGTTCTACAATGAGCAGTTCTTC. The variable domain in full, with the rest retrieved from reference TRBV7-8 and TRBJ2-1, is GAGVSQSPRYKVAKRGQDVALRCDPISGHVSLFWYQQALGQGPEFLTYFQNEAQLDKSGLPSDRFFAERPEGSVSTLKIQRTQQEDSAVYLCASSLGLAGFYNEQFFGPGTRLTVL.

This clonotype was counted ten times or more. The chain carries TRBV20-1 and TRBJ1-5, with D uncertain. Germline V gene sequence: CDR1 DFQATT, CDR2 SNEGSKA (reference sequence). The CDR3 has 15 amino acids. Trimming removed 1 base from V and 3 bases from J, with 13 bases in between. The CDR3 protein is CSARGRIDLNQPQHF. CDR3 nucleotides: TGCAGTGCTAGAGGCAGGATAGACCTCAATCAGCCCCAGCATTTT.

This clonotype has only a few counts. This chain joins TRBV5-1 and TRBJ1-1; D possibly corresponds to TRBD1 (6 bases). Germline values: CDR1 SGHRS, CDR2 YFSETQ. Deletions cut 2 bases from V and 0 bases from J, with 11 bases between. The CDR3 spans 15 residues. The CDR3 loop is CASSFGGALNTEAFF. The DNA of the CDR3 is TGCGCCAGCAGCTTTGGGGGGGCTTTGAACACTGAAGCTTTCTTT.

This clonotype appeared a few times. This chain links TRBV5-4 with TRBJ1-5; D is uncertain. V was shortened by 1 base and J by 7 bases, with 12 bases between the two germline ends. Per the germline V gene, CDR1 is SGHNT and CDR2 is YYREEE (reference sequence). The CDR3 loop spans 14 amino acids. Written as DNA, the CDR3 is TGTGCCAGCAGCTTGTACGGGTCCGGGCAGCCCCAGCATTTT. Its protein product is CASSLYGSGQPQHF.

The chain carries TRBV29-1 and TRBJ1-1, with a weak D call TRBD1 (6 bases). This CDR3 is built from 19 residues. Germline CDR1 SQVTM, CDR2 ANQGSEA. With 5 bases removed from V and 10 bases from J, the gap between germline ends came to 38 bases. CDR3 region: CSVRARPVGGRVDYVVAFF. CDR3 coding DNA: TGCAGCGTTCGAGCCAGACCCGTGGGGGGGCGAGTGGATTACGTCGTAGCTTTCTTT.

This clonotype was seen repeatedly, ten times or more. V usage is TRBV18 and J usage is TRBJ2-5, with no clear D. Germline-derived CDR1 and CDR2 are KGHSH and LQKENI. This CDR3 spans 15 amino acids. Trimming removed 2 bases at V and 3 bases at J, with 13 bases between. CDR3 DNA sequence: TGTGCCAGCTCACCAGAGGAGACCCCTAAAGAGACCCAGTACTTC. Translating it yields CASSPEETPKETQYF.

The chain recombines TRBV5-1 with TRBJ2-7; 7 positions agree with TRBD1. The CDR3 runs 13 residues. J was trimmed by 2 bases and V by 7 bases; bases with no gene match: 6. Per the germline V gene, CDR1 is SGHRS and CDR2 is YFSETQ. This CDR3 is CASSTGLTYEQYF. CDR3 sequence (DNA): TGCGCCAGCTCGACAGGGTTGACCTACGAGCAGTACTTC.

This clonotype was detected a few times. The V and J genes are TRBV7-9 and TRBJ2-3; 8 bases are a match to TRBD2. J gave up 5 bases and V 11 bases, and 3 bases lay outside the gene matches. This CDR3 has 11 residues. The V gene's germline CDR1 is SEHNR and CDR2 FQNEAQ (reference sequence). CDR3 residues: CAGGGKDTQYF. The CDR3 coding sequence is TGTGCCGGCGGGGGGAAAGATACGCAGTATTTT.

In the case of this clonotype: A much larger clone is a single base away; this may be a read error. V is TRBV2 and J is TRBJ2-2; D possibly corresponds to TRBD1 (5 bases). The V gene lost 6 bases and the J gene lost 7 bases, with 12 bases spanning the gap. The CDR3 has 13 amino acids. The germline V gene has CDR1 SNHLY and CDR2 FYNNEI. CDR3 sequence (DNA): TGTGCCAGCAGGCCTTACCAGGGCGGGGAGCTGTTTTTT. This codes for CASRPYQGGELFF.

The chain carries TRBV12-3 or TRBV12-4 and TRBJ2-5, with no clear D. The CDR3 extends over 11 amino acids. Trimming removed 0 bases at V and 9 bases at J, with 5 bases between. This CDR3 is CASSLAWAQYF. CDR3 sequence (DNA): TGTGCCAGCAGTTTAGCGTGGGCCCAGTACTTC.

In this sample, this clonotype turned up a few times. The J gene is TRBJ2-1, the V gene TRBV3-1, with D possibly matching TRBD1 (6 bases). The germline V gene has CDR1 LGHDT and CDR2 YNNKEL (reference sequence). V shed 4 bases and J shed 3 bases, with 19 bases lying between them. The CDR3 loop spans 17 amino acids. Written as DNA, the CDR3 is TGTGCCAGCAGCCCCCAACAGACAGGCTATGGCTACAATGAGCAGTTCTTC. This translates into CASSPQQTGYGYNEQFF.

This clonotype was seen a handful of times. The CDR3 sequence: CASSSSGGAYEQYF. CDR3 nucleotides: TGTGCCAGCAGTTCTAGCGGGGGCGCCTACGAGCAGTACTTC. The gene calls are TRBV28 and TRBJ2-7; TRBD2 matches at 10 bases. This CDR3 is 14 amino acids long. J was trimmed by 2 bases and V by 4 bases; bases with no gene match: 2. CDR1 and CDR2 (germline): MDHEN, SYDVKM.

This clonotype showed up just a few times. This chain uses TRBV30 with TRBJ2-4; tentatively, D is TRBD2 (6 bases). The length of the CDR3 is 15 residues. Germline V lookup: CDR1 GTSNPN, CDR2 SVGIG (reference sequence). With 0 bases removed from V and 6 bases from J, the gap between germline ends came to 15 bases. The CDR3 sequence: CAWSVTAGYVNIQYF. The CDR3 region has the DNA TGTGCCTGGAGTGTTACAGCGGGTTATGTAAACATTCAGTACTTC. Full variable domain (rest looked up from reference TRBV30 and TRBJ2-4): SQTIHQWPATLVQPVGSPLSLECTVEGTSNPNLYWYRQAAGRGLQLLFYSVGIGQISSEVPQNLSASRPQDRQFILSSKKLLLSDSGFYLCAWSVTAGYVNIQYFGAGTRLSVL.

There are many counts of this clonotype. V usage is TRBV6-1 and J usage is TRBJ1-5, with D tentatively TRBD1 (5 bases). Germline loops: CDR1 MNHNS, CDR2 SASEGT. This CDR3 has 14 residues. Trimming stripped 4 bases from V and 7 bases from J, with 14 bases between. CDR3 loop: CASSVVSGIQPQHF. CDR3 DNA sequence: TGTGCCAGCAGTGTGGTGTCAGGGATACAGCCCCAGCATTTT.